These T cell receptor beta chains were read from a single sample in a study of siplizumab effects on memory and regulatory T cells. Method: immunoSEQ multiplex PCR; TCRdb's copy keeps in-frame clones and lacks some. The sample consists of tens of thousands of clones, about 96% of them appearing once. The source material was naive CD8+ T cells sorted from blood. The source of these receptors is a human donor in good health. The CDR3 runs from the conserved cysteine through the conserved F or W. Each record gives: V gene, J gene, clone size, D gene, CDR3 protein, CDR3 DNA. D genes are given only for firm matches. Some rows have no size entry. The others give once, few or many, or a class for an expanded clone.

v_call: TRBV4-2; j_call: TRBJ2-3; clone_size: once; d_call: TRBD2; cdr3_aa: CASSQEGELAGQYF; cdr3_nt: TGTGCCAGCAGCCAAGAGGGGGAACTAGCGGGGCAGTATTTT
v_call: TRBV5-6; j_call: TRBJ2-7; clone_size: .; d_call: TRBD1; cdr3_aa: CASSLGRGLNEQYF; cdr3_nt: TGTGCCAGCAGCTTAGGCAGGGGGCTGAACGAGCAGTACTTC
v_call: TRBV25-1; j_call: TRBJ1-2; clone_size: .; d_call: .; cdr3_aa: CASSEYRGGATQGYTF; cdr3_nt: TGTGCCAGCAGTGAATATAGGGGGGGGGCGACTCAGGGCTACACCTTC
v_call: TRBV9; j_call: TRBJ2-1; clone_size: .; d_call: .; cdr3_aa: CASSVGIGTAYNEQFF; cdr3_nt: TGTGCCAGCAGCGTAGGAATTGGGACGGCCTACAATGAGCAGTTCTTC
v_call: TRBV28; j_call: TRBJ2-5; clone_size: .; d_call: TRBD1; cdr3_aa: CASSSRQGPETQYF; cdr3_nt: TGTGCCAGCAGTTCTCGACAGGGGCCAGAGACCCAGTACTTC
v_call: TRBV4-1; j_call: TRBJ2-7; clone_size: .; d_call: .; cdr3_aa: CASSQDLGTSYEQYF; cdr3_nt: TGCGCCAGCAGCCAAGATCTTGGAACCTCCTACGAGCAGTACTTC
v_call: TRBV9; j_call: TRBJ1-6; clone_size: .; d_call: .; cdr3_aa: CASSVEGSSPLHF; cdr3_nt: TGTGCCAGCAGCGTAGAGGGGTCTTCACCCCTCCACTTT
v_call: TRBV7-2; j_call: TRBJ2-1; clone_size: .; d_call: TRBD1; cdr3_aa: CASSYTGTGYYNEQFF; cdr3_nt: TGTGCCAGCAGTTACACCGGGACAGGGTACTACAATGAGCAGTTCTTC
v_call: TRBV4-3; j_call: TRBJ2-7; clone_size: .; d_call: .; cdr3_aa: CASSQAREGSYEQYF; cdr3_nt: TGCGCCAGCAGCCAAGCTAGAGAAGGGTCCTACGAGCAGTACTTC
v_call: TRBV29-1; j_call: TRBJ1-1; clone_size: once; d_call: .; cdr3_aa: CSVVGTEAFF; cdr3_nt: TGCAGCGTTGTCGGGACGGAAGCTTTCTTT
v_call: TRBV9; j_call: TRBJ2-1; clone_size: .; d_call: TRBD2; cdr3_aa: CASSVGSGTRNEQFF; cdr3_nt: TGTGCCAGCAGCGTTGGTAGCGGGACGAGGAATGAGCAGTTCTTC
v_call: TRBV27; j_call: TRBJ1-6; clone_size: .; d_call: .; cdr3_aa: CASSPYGGAASPLHF; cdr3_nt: TGTGCCAGCAGTCCGTACGGGGGCGCGGCTTCACCCCTCCACTTT
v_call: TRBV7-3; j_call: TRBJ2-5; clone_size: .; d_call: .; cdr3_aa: CASSLKAGTRETQYF; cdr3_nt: TGTGCCAGCAGCTTAAAGGCAGGGACGCGGGAGACCCAGTACTTC
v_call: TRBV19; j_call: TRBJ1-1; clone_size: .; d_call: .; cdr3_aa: CASSIRGMNTEAFF; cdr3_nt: TGTGCCAGTAGTATAAGGGGCATGAACACTGAAGCTTTCTTT
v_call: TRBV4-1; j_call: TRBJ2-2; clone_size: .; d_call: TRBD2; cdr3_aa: CASSQGTSGGAGELFF; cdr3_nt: TGCGCCAGCAGCCAAGGGACTAGCGGGGGCGCCGGGGAGCTGTTTTTT
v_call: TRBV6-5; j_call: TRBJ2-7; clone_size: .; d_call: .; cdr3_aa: CASSYEQYF; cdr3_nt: TGTGCCAGCAGTTACGAGCAGTACTTC
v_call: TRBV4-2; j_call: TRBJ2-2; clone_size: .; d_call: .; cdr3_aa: CASSQDLIGGAFTGELFF; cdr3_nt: TGTGCCAGCAGCCAAGATCTTATTGGGGGGGCCTTTACCGGGGAGCTGTTTTTT
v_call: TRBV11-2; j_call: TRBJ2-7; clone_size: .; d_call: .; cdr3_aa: CASSSPDRLYSYEQYF; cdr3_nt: TGTGCCAGCAGCTCCCCCGACAGGCTTTACTCCTACGAGCAGTACTTC
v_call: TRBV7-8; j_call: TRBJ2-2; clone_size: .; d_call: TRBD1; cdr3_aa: CASSPTGPTGELFF; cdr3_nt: TGTGCCAGCAGCCCGACAGGGCCCACCGGGGAGCTGTTTTTT
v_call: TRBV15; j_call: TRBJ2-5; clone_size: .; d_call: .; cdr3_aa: CATSRDEETQYF; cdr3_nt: TGTGCCACCAGCAGAGATGAGGAGACCCAGTACTTC
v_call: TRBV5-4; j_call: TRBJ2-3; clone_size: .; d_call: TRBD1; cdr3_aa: CASSLGDSRGDTQYF; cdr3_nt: TGTGCCAGCAGCTTGGGGGACAGTAGGGGGGATACGCAGTATTTT
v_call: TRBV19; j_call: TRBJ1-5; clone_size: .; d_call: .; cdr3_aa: CASSIAPNQPQHF; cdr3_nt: TGTGCCAGTAGTATAGCCCCGAATCAGCCCCAGCATTTT
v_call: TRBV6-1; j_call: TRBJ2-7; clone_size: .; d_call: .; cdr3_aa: CASSDRDYEQYF; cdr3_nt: TGTGCCAGCAGTGATCGAGACTACGAGCAGTACTTC
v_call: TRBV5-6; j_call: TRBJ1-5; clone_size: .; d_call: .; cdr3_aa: CASSLGGGFLQPQHF; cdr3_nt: TGTGCCAGCAGCTTGGGGGGGGGCTTCCTTCAGCCCCAGCATTTT
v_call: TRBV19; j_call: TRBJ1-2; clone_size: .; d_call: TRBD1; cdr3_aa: CASSVQGSQQGYTF; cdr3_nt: TGTGCCAGTAGTGTACAGGGGTCCCAACAAGGCTACACCTTC
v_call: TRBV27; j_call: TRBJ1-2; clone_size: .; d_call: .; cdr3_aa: CASSFGGTNYGYTF; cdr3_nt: TGTGCCAGCAGTTTTGGGGGAACGAACTATGGCTACACCTTC
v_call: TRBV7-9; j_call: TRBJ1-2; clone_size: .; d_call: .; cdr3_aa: CASSLDGPEADYGYTF; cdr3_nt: TGTGCCAGCAGCTTAGACGGGCCCGAGGCGGACTATGGCTACACCTTC
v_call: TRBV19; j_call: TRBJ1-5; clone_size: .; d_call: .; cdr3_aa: CASSILPGSGQPQHF; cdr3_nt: TGTGCCAGTAGTATCCTACCGGGGAGTGGTCAGCCCCAGCATTTT
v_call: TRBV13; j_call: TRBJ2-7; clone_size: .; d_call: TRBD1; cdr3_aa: CASSGPGQGLYEQYF; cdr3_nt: TGTGCCAGCAGCGGTCCGGGACAGGGGCTCTACGAGCAGTACTTC
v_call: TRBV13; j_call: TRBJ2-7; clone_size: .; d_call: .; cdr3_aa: CASSLYAQSNPPAQAGSSYEQYF; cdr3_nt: TGTGCCAGCAGCTTATATGCCCAGTCGAACCCACCAGCTCAAGCAGGGAGCTCCTACGAGCAGTACTTC
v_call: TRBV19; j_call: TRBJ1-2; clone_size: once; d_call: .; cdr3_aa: CASSIGQIYGYTF; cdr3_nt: TGTGCCAGTAGTATCGGACAGATCTATGGCTACACCTTC
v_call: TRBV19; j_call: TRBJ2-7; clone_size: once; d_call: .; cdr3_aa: CASSSAAVSEQYF; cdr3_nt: TGTGCCAGTAGTTCGGCGGCGGTAAGTGAGCAGTACTTC
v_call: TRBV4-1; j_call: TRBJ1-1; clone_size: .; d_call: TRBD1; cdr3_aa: CASSQENFPGQGAAEAFF; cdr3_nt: TGCGCCAGCAGCCAAGAAAACTTTCCGGGACAGGGGGCCGCTGAAGCTTTCTTT
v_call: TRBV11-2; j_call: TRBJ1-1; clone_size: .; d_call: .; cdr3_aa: CASSGYRDFTEAFF; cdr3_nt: TGTGCCAGCAGTGGTTACAGGGATTTCACTGAAGCTTTCTTT
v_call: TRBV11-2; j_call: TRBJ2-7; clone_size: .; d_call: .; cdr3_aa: CASSLVPGQGSYEQYF; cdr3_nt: TGTGCCAGCAGCTTAGTACCAGGGCAGGGATCCTACGAGCAGTACTTC
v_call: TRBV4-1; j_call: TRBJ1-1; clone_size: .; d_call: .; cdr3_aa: CASTGTGRGTEAFF; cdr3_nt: TGCGCCAGCACGGGGACGGGCCGGGGAACTGAAGCTTTCTTT
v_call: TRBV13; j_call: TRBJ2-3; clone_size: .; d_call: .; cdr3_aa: CASSLMVGDSGGTDTQYF; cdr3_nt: TGTGCCAGCAGCTTAATGGTAGGGGACAGCGGAGGGACAGATACGCAGTATTTT
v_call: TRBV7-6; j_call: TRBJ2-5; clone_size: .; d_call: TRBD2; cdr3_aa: CASSSPNSGGEETQYF; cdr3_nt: TGTGCCAGCAGCTCCCCAAATAGCGGGGGCGAAGAGACCCAGTACTTC
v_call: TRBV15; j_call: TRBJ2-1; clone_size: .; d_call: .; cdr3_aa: CATSSEALNRDEQFF; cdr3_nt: TGTGCCACCAGCAGCGAAGCCTTAAACAGGGATGAGCAGTTCTTC
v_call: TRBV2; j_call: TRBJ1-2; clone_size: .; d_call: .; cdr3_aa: CASSEAFGGPANYGYTF; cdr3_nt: TGTGCCAGCAGTGAAGCCTTTGGGGGCCCAGCCAACTATGGCTACACCTTC
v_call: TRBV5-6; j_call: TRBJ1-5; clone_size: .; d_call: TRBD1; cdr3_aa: CASSKLQGAADQPQHF; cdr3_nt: TGTGCCAGCAGCAAACTACAGGGGGCAGCCGATCAGCCCCAGCATTTT
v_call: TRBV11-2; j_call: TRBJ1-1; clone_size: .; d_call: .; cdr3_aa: CASSINGWEAFF; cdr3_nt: TGTGCCAGCAGCATAAATGGATGGGAAGCTTTCTTT
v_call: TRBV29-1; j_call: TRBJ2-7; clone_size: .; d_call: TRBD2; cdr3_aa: CSVEGGVDWGTYEQYF; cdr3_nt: TGCAGCGTTGAGGGAGGGGTGGACTGGGGAACCTACGAGCAGTACTTC
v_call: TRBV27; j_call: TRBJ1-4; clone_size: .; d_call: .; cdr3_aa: CASSLNMDREKLFF; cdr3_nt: TGTGCCAGCAGTCTGAACATGGATCGTGAAAAACTGTTTTTT
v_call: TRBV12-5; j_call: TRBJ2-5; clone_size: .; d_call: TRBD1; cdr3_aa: CASGTGVGETQYF; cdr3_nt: TGTGCTAGTGGTACAGGGGTGGGAGAGACCCAGTACTTC